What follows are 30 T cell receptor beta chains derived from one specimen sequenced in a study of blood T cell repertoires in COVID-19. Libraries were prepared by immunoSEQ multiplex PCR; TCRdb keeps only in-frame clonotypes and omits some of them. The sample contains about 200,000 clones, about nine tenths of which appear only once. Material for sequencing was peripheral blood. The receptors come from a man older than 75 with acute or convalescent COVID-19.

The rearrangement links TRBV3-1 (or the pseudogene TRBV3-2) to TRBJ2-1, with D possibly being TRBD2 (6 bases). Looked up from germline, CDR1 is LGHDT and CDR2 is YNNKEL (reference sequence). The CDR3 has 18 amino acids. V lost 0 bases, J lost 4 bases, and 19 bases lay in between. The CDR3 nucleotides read TGTGCCAGCAGCCAAGATGGGTCTTCGGGAGCATCATACAATGAGCAGTTCTTC. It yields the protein CASSQDGSSGASYNEQFF.

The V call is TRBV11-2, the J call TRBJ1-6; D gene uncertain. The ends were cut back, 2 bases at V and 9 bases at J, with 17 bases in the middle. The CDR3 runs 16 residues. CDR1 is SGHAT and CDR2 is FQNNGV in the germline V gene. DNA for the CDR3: TGTGCCAGCAGCTTAAGTGGGCAGTCGGAAAGTTCACCCCTCCACTTT. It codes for CASSLSGQSESSPLHF.

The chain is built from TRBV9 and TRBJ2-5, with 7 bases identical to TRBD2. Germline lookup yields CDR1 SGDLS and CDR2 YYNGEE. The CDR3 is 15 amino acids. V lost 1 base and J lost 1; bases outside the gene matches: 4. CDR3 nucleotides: TGTGCCAGCAGCGTACAGCGGGGTCTCCAAGAGACCCAGTACTTC. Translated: CASSVQRGLQETQYF.

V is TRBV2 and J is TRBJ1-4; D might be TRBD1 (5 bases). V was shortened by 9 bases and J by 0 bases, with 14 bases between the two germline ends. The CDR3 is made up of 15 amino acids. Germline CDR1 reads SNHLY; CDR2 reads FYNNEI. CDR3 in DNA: TGTGCCAGTTCCGGGACTCTTGCAACTAATGAAAAACTGTTTTTT. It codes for CASSGTLATNEKLFF.

As DNA, the CDR3 is TGCGCCAGCAGAGTAACGACAGGGGAGTTCACCGGGGAGCTGTTTTTT. Translating it yields CASRVTTGEFTGELFF. The genes are TRBV10-2 and TRBJ2-2; the match to TRBD1 covers 8 bases. The CDR3 contains 16 residues. CDR1 is WSHSY and CDR2 is SAAADI in the germline V gene. After removal of 6 bases from V and 4 bases from J, the junction contained 10 bases not matched to a gene.

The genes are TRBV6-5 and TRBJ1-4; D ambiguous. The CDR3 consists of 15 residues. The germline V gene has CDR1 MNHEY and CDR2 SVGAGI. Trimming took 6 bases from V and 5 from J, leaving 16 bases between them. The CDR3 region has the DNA TGTGCCAGCAGACGGGGAGGGATGTTAAATGAAAAACTGTTTTTT. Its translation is CASRRGGMLNEKLFF.

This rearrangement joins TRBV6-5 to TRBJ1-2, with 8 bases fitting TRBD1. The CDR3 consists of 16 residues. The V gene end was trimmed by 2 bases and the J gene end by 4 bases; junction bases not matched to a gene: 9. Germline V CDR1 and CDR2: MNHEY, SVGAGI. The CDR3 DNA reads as TGTGCCAGCAGTTACCGGGGACAGGTCAAGGGCTATGGCTACACCTTC. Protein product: CASSYRGQVKGYGYTF.

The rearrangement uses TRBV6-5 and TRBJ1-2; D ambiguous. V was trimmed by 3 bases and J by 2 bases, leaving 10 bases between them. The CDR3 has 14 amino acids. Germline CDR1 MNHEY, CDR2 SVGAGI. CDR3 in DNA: TGTGCCAGCAGTTATCGCCCGGTGAACTATGGCTACACCTTC. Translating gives CASSYRPVNYGYTF.

CDR3 DNA sequence: TGTGCCAGCAAGCGGGGTGGGGTAAACAATCAGCCCCAGCATTTT. Translating gives CASKRGGVNNQPQHF. The chain couples TRBV2 to TRBJ1-5; D not certain. The CDR3 totals 15 residues. Germline V gene lookup returns CDR1 SNHLY and CDR2 FYNNEI. Trimming pared 7 bases from V and 3 bases from J, leaving 16 bases between.

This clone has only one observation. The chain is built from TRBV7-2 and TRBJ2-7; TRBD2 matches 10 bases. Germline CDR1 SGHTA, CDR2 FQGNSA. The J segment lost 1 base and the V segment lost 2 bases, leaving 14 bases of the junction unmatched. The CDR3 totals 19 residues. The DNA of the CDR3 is TGTGCCAGCAGCTTACCGGGACTAGCGCAGTCCAACAAATCCTACGAGCAGTACGTC. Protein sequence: CASSLPGLAQSNKSYEQYV.

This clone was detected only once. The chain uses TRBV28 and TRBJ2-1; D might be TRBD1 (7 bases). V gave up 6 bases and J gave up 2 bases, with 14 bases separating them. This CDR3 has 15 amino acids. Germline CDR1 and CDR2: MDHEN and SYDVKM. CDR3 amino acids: CASSHQGGAYNEQFF. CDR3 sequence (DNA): TGTGCCAGCAGCCATCAGGGGGGCGCCTACAATGAGCAGTTCTTC.

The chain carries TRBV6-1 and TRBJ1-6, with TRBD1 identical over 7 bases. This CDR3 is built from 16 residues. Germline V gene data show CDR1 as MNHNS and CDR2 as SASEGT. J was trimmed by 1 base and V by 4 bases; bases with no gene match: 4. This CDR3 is CASSVQQGSYNSPLHF. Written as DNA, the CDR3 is TGTGCCAGCAGTGTCCAACAGGGGTCCTATAATTCACCCCTCCACTTT.

Here the CDR3 DNA reads TGTGCCAGCTCACCAGCCCTAGCGGGAGGGCCCACCGGGGAGCTGTTTTTT. Residues: CASSPALAGGPTGELFF. The chain recombines TRBV18 with TRBJ2-2, with 12 bases lining up with TRBD2. Germline V gene sequence: CDR1 KGHSH, CDR2 LQKENI. Trimming cost V 2 bases and J 4 bases; bases outside gene matches: 5. CDR3 size: 17 residues.

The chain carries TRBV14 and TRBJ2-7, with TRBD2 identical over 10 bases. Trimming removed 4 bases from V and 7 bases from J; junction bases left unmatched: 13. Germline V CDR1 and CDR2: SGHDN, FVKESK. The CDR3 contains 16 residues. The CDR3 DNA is TGTGCCAGCAGCCCCGGACTAGCGGCAAGGGGGGGTGAGCAGTACGTC. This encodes CASSPGLAARGGEQYV.

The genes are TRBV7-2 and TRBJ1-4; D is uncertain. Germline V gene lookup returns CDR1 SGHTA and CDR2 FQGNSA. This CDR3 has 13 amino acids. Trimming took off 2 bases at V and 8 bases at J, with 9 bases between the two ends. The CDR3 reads CASSLSSGEKLFF. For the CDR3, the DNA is TGTGCCAGCAGCTTAAGTTCGGGGGAAAAACTGTTTTTT.

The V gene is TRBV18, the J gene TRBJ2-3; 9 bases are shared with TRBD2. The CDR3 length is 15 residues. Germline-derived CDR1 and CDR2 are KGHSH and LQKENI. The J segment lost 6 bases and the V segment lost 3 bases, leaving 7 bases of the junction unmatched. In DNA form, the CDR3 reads TGTGCCAGCTCACCTCTAGCGGGGCAGCTGGATACGCAGTATTTT. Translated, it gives CASSPLAGQLDTQYF.

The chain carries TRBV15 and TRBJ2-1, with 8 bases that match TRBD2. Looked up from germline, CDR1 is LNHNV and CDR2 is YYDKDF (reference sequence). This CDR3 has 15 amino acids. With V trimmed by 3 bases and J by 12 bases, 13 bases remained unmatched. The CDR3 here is CATSSRSGVAEGQFF. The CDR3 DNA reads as TGTGCCACCAGCAGTCGTAGCGGGGTCGCAGAGGGGCAGTTCTTC.

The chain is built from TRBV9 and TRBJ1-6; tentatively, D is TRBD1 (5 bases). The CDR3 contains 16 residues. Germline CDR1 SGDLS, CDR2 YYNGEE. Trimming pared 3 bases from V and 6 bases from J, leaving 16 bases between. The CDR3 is CASSAIPQDFNSPLHF. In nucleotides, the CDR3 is TGTGCCAGCAGCGCCATTCCACAGGATTTTAATTCACCCCTCCACTTT.

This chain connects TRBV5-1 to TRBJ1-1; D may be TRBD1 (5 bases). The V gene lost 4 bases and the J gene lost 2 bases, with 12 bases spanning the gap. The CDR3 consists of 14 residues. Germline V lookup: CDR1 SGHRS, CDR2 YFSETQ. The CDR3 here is CASSGSGTNTEAFF. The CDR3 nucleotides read TGCGCCAGCAGCGGTTCAGGGACTAACACTGAAGCTTTCTTT.

Written as DNA, the CDR3 is TGTGCCAGCAGTTTGATTGACAGCCCCAATCAGCCCCAGCATTTT. Translation gives CASSLIDSPNQPQHF. This sequence joins TRBV28 and TRBJ1-5; tentatively, D is TRBD1 (5 bases). Germline CDR1 is MDHEN and CDR2 is SYDVKM. Between the trimmed V and J ends, which lost 3 bases and 3 bases, there was a span of 12 bases. The CDR3 consists of 15 residues.

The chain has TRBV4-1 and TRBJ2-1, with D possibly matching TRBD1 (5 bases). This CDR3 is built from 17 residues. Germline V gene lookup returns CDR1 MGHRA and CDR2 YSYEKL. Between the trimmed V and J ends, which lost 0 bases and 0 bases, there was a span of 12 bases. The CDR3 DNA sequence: TGCGCCAGCAGCCAAGATTTGGGGCGGAGCTCCTACAATGAGCAGTTCTTC. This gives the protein CASSQDLGRSSYNEQFF.

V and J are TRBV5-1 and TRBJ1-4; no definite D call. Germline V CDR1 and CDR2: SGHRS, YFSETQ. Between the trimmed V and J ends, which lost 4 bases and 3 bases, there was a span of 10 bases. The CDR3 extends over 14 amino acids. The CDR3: CASSTSVANEKLFF. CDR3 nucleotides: TGCGCCAGCAGCACTTCGGTCGCTAATGAAAAACTGTTTTTT.

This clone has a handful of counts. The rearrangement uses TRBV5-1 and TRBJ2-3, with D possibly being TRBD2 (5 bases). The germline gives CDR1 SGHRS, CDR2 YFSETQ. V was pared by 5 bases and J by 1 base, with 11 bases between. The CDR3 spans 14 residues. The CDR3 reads CASSRDSGTDTQYF. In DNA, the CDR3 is TGCGCCAGCAGTCGGGATAGCGGCACAGATACGCAGTATTTT.

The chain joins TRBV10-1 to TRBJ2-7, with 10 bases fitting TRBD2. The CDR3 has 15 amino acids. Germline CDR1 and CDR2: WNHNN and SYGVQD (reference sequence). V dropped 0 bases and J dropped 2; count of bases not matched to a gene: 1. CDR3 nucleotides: TGCGCCAGCAGTGAGTCGCTAGCGGGGGCCTACGAGCAGTACTTC. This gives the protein CASSESLAGAYEQYF.

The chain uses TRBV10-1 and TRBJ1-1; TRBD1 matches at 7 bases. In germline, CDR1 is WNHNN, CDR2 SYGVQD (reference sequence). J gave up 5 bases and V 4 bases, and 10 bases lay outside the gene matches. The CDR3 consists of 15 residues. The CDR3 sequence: CASSGPSTGRTEAFF. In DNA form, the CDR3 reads TGCGCCAGCAGTGGCCCTTCGACAGGGCGGACTGAAGCTTTCTTT.

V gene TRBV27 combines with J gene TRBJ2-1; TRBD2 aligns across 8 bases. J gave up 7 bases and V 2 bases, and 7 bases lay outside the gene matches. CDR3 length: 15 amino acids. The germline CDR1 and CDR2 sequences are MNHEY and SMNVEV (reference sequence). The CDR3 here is CASSLRNSGNNEQFF. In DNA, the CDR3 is TGTGCCAGCAGTTTACGGAATAGCGGGAATAATGAGCAGTTCTTC.

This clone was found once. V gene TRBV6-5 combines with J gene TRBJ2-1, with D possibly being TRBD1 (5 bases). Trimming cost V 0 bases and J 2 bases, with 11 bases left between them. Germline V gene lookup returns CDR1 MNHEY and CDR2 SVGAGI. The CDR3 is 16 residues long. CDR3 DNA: TGTGCCAGCAGTTACTCGAAAGGGGCCCCCTACAATGAGCAGTTCTTC. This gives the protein CASSYSKGAPYNEQFF.

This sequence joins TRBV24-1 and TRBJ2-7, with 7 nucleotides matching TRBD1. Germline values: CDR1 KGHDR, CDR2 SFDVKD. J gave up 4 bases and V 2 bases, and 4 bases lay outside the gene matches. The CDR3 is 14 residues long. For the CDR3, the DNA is TGTGCCACCAGTGATTCGAACAGGGGTTACGAGCAGTACTTC. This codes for CATSDSNRGYEQYF.

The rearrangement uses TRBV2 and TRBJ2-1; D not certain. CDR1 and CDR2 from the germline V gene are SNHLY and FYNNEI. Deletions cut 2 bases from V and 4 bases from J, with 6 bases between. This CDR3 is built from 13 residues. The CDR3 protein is CASSETEYNEQFF. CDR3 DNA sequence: TGTGCCAGCAGTGAAACAGAATACAATGAGCAGTTCTTC.

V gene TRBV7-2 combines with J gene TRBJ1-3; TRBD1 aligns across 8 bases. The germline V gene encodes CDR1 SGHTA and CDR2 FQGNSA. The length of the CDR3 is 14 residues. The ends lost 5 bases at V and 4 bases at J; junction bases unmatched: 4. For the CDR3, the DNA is TGTGCCAGCAGCCTAACAGGGGGGGGAAACACCATATATTTT. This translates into CASSLTGGGNTIYF.